The clone carrying this T cell receptor (beta chain) showed up many times. Its antigen is not known. The sample belongs to a study of T cells in Graves' hyperthyroidism and ophthalmopathy. J lost 3 bases, V lost 0 bases, and 5 bases had no gene match. Germline CDR1 and CDR2: LGHDT and YNNKEL (reference sequence). The CDR3 is made up of 17 amino acids. TCR beta CDR3 regions were amplified from RNA transcripts. HTBI primers were the set used in a first-round RT-PCR of the TCR CDR3. TCRdb reanalysed the multiplex PCR reads using MiXCR and keeps one entry per CDR3 protein. The sample holds hundreds of thousands of distinct CDR3 sequences, 13% to 15% seen once. Study-level findings and limits: Blood held most thyroid clonotypes expanded above 0.001 frequency.

The chain combines TRBV3-1 with TRBJ2-1; 10 nucleotides agree with TRBD1. The sequenced sample consisted of blood. The receptor comes from a woman aged 55-70 years with Graves' ophthalmopathy. The CDR3 coding sequence is TGTGCCAGCAGCCAAGACTTGGGACAGGGGAACTACAATGAGCAGTTCTTC. Translating it yields CASSQDLGQGNYNEQFF.